Here is one T cell receptor beta chain with its context. Authors' processing steps: For nucleated cells, counts were estimated from reference gene primer amplification. Repertoires were generated with immunoSEQ multiplex PCR, while TCRdb's copy carries only in-frame clones and drops some. The D gene and trimming were derived from the DNA, and the V and J assignments and clone size from that table. The table has roughly 150,000 clones, approximately 90% seen once. The source of the sample is a study of blood T cell repertoires in COVID-19. The overall study: Sites across the United States, Italy and Spain contributed samples from acute and convalescent COVID-19. The cDNA or gDNA used as material had been derived from T cells, B-cell-depleted T cells, or PBMCs.

The CDR3 covers 12 residues. Trimming took 5 bases from V and 5 from J, leaving 6 bases between them. Sequences were obtained from peripheral blood. The receptor was isolated from a man younger than 30 with acute or convalescent COVID-19. The V and J genes are TRBV12-3 or TRBV12-4 and TRBJ1-4; unclear D gene. The CDR3 region has the DNA TGTGCCAGCAGTGGGCCAAATGAAAAACTGTTTTTT. As protein: CASSGPNEKLFF.